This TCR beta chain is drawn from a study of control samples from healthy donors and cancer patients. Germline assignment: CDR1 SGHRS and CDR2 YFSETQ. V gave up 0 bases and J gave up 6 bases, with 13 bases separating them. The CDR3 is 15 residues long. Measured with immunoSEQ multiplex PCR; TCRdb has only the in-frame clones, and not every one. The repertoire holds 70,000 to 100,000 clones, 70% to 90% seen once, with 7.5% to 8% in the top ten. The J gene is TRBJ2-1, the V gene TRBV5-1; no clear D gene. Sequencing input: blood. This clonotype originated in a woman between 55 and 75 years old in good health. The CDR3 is CASSLALGGTNEQFF. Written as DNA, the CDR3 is TGCGCCAGCAGCTTGGCCTTGGGCGGAACCAATGAGCAGTTCTTC.